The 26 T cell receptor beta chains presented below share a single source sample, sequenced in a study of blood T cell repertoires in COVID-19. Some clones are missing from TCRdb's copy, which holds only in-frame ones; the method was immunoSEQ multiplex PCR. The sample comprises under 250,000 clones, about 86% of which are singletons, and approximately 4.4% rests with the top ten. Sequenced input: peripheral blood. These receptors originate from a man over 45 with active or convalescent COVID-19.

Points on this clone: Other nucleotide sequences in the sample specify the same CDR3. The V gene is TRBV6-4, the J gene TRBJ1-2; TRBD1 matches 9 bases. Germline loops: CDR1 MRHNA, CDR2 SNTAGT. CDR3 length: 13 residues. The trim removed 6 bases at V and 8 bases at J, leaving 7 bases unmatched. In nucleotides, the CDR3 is TGTGCCAGCAGCGGTACAGGGGGCTACGGCTACACCTTC. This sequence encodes CASSGTGGYGYTF.

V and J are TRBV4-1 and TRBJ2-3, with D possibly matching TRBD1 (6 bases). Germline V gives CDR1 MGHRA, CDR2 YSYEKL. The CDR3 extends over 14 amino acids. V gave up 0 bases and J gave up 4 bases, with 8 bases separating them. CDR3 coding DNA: TGCGCCAGCAGCCAAGAGACAGGAGCAGATACGCAGTATTTT. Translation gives CASSQETGADTQYF.

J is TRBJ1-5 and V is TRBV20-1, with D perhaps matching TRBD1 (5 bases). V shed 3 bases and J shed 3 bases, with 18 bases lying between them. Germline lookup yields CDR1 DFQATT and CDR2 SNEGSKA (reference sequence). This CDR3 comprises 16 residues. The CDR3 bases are TGCAGTGCTAGTTCGGCGGCAGGGCCTTTCAATCAGCCCCAGCATTTT. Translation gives CSASSAAGPFNQPQHF.

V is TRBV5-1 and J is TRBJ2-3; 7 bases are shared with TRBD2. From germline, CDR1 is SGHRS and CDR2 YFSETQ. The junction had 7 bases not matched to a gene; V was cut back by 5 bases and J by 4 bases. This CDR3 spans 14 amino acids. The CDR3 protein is CASRDGGTADTQYF. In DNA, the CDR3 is TGCGCCAGCAGAGACGGGGGGACGGCAGATACGCAGTATTTT.

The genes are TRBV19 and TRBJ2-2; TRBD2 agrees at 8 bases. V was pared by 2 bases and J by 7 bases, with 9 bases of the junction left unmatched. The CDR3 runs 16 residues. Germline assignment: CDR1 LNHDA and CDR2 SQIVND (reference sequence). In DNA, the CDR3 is TGTGCCAGTAGTATATCAGCGGGGGCCCTTGGCGGGGAGCTGTTTTTT. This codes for CASSISAGALGGELFF.

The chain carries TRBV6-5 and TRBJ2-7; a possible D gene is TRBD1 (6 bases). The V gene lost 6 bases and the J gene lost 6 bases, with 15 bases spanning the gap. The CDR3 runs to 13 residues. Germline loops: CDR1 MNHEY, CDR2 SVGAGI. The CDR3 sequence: CASRTTGLGEQYF. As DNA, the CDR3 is TGTGCCAGCAGGACCACAGGGCTGGGCGAGCAGTACTTC.

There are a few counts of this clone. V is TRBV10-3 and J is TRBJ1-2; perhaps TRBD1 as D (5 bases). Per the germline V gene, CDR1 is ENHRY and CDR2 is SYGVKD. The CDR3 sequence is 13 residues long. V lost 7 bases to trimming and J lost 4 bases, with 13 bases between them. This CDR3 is CAITGGLGYGYTF. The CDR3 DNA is TGTGCCATCACCGGGGGGTTGGGCTATGGCTACACCTTC.

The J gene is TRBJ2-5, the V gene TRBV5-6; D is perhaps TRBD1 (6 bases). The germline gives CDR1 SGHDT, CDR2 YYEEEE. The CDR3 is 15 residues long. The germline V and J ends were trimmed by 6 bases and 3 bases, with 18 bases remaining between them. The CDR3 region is CASTGRISGEETQYF. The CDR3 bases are TGTGCCAGCACCGGTCGTATTTCAGGGGAAGAGACCCAGTACTTC.

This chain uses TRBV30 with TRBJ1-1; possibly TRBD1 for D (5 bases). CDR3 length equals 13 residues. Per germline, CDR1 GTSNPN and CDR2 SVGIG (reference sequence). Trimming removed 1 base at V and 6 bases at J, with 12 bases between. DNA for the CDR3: TGTGCCTGGAGTGGCCAGCAGGGTTCTGAAGCTTTCTTT. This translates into CAWSGQQGSEAFF.

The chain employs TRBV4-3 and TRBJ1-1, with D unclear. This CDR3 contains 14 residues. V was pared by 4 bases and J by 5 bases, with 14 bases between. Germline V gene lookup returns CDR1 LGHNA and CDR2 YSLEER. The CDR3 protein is CASSPVGERTEAFF. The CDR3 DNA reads TGCGCCAGCAGCCCGGTGGGAGAACGGACTGAAGCTTTCTTT.

The CDR3 sequence: CAWSPHPGGSYNEQFF. The CDR3, as DNA: TGTGCCTGGAGCCCCCACCCGGGGGGCTCCTACAATGAGCAGTTCTTC. The chain recombines TRBV30 with TRBJ2-1; 7 nucleotides line up with TRBD2. V shed 3 bases, J shed 0 bases, and the junction held 8 bases outside the gene matches. The CDR3 covers 16 residues. Per the germline V gene, CDR1 is GTSNPN and CDR2 is SVGIG (reference sequence).

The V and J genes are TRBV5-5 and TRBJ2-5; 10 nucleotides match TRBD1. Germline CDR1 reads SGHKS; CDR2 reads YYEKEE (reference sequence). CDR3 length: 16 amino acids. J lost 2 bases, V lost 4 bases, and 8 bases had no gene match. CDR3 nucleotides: TGTGCCAGCAGCGGGGGTGGGGACAGGGGTCAAGAGACCCAGTACTTC. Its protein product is CASSGGGDRGQETQYF.

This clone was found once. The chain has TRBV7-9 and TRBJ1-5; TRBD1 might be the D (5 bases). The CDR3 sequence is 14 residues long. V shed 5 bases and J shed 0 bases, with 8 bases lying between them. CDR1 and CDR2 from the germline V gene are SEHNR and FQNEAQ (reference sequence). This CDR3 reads CASSRDSSNQPQHF. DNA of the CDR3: TGTGCCAGCAGCCGCGACAGTAGCAATCAGCCCCAGCATTTT. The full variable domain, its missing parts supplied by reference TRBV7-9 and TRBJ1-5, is DTGVSQNPRHKITKRGQNVTFRCDPISEHNRLYWYRQTLGQGPEFLTYFQNEAQLEKSRLLSDRFSAERPKGSFSTLEIQRTEQGDSAMYLCASSRDSSNQPQHFGDGTRLSIL.

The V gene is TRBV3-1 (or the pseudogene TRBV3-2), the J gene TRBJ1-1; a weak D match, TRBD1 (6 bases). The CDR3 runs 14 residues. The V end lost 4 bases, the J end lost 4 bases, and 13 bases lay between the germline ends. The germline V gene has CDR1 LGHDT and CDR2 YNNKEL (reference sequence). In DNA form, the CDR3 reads TGTGCCAGCAGCCTGTCGAGGGGGGGCACTGAAGCTTTCTTT. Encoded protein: CASSLSRGGTEAFF.

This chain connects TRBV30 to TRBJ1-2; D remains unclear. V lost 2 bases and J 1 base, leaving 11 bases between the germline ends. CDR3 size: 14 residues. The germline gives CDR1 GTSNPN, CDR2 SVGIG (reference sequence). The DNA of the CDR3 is TGTGCCTGGAGTCTACCGATCGATAACTATGGCTACACCTTC. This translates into CAWSLPIDNYGYTF.

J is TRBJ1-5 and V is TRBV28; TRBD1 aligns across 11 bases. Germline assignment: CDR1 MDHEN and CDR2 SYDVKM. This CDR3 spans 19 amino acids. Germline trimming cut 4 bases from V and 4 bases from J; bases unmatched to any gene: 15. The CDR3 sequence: CASSWEGQGVVLSNQPQHF. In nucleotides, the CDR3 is TGTGCCAGCAGTTGGGAGGGACAGGGGGTTGTTTTAAGTAATCAGCCCCAGCATTTT.

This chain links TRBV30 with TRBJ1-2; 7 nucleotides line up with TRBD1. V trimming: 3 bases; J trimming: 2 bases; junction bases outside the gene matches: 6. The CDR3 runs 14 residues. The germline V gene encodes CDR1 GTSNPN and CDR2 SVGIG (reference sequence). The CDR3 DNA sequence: TGTGCCTGGAGCACCCCAGGGGGGAACTATGGCTACACCTTC. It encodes CAWSTPGGNYGYTF. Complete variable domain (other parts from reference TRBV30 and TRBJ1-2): SQTIHQWPATLVQPVGSPLSLECTVEGTSNPNLYWYRQAAGRGLQLLFYSVGIGQISSEVPQNLSASRPQDRQFILSSKKLLLSDSGFYLCAWSTPGGNYGYTFGSGTRLTVV.

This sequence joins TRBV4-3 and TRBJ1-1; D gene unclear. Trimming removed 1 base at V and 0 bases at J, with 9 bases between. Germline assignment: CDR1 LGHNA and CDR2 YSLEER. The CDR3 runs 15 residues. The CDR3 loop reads CASSQGSHLNTEAFF. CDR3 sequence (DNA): TGCGCCAGCAGCCAAGGATCACACCTGAACACTGAAGCTTTCTTT.

CDR3 protein: CASSRWGTGNTDTQYF. The CDR3 coding sequence is TGTGCCAGCAGCCGCTGGGGAACAGGAAACACAGATACGCAGTATTTT. The chain is built from TRBV4-2 and TRBJ2-3, with D possibly being TRBD1 (5 bases). The V end was cut by 4 bases, the J end by 2 bases, with 16 bases between. Germline CDR1 reads LGHNA; CDR2 reads YNFKEQ. The CDR3 covers 16 residues.

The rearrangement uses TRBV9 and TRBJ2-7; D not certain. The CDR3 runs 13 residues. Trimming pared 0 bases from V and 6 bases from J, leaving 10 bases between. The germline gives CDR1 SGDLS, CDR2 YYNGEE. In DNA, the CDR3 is TGTGCCAGCAGCGTAGGTCAGGCGAGCGAGCAGTACTTC. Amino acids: CASSVGQASEQYF.

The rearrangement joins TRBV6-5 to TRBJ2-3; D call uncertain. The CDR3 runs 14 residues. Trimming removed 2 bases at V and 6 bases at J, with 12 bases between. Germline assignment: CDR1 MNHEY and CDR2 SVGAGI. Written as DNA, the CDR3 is TGTGCCAGCAGTTACGGTGGCCTCTTGGATACGCAGTATTTT. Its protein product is CASSYGGLLDTQYF.

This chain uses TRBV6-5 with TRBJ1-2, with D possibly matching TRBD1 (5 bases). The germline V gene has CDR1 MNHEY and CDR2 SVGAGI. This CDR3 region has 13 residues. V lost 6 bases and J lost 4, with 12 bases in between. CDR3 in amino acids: CASSLRATYGYTF. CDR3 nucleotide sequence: TGTGCCAGCAGCCTCAGGGCTACCTATGGCTACACCTTC.

In nucleotides, the CDR3 is TGTGCCAGCAGTGGACAGGCGCCGGAGCCCCAGCATTTT. It translates to CASSGQAPEPQHF. The chain links TRBV21-1 to TRBJ1-5; TRBD1 reflects the table's D call only, with no check against the DNA. TRBV21-1 is termed a pseudogene. This CDR3 comprises 13 residues.

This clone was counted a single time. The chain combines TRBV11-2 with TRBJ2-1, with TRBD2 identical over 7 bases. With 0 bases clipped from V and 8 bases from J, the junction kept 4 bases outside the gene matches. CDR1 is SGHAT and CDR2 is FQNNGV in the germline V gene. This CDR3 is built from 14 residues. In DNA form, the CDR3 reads TGTGCCAGCAGCTTAGATAGACTAGCCGATGAGCAGTTCTTC. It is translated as CASSLDRLADEQFF.

The CDR3 DNA reads TGTGCCAGCTCCCCTCGTCGAGACAGGGGCCACACAGATACGCAGTATTTT. Translating it yields CASSPRRDRGHTDTQYF. The genes are TRBV6-7 and TRBJ2-3; 8 bases map to TRBD1. TRBV6-7 qualifies as an ORF whose function is uncertain. Unmatched junction bases numbered 15, after V lost 8 bases and J lost 2 bases. CDR3 length: 17 amino acids.

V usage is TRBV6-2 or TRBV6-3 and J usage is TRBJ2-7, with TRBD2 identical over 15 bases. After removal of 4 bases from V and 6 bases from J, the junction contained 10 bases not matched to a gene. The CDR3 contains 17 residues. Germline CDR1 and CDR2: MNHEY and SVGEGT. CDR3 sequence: CASSSRGLAGGPREQYF. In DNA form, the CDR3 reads TGTGCCAGCAGTTCCCGTGGACTAGCGGGGGGGCCCCGCGAGCAGTACTTC.